Listed here are 25 T cell receptor beta chains from one sample, sequenced in a study of human T cells and chemical hapten exposure (dated by TCRdb to 2020 to 2023). The library relied on RACE. Sequenced on a NextSeq 500. TCRdb itself trimmed the public reads at Q25 with fastp, ran MiXCR and retained productive beta chains. Each entry is one CDR3 protein sequence, shown with its most common DNA and genes. This sample comprises tens of thousands of distinct CDR3 sequences, 9.5% to 13% of them detected only once. About 5.2% of the sample lies in the top ten. The time point label of this sample denotes: pre-sensitization, week 0. The treatment or condition label of this sample denotes: therapeutic diphenylcyclopropenone sensitization with weekly scalp DPC. Material: whole blood, obtained in connection with sensitization to the hapten diphenylcyclopropenone (DPC). The receptors here all came from a woman in her forties or fifties with alopecia areata. Some clones in this sample may be carry-over from other donors' samples.

This clonotype was seen at least ten times. The chain employs TRBV19 and TRBJ2-2; tentatively, D is TRBD1 (6 bases). CDR1 LNHDA and CDR2 SQIVND come from the germline V gene (reference sequence). V shed 5 bases and J shed 1 base, with 14 bases lying between them. The CDR3 consists of 16 residues. For the CDR3, the DNA is TGTGCCAGTAGTCCCCAGGGCAGGGGGAACACCGGGGAGCTGTTTTTT. This sequence encodes CASSPQGRGNTGELFF.

This clonotype was seen ten or more times. The J gene is TRBJ2-6, the V gene TRBV9, with D unclear. Trimming pared 4 bases from V and 0 bases from J, leaving 5 bases between. The CDR3 is 14 residues long. Germline values: CDR1 SGDLS, CDR2 YYNGEE. The CDR3 sequence: CASSLVSGANVLTF. Written as DNA, the CDR3 is TGTGCCAGCAGCCTCGTCTCTGGGGCCAACGTCCTGACTTTC.

The V gene is TRBV7-2, the J gene TRBJ1-6; D is possibly TRBD1 (6 bases). The germline V gene has CDR1 SGHTA and CDR2 FQGNSA. The V gene lost 5 bases and the J gene lost 10 bases, with 18 bases spanning the gap. The CDR3 length is 15 residues. The CDR3 DNA sequence: TGTGCCAGCAGCCAAACGGGACAAAATCTCTCACCCCTCCACTTT. It encodes CASSQTGQNLSPLHF.

This sequence joins TRBV6-6 and TRBJ2-7, with D perhaps given as TRBD1 or TRBD2 (5 bases each). The CDR3 has 14 amino acids. CDR1 and CDR2 (germline): MNHNY, SVGAGI (reference sequence). V was clipped by 5 bases and J by 6 bases, with 17 bases between them. CDR3 sequence reads: CASSGDPRDPEQYF. The DNA for the CDR3 is TGTGCCAGCAGTGGCGATCCCAGGGACCCCGAGCAGTACTTC.

There are a few counts of this clonotype. The V and J genes are TRBV2 and TRBJ1-4, with D hard to call. The CDR3 length is 11 residues. Germline CDR1 and CDR2: SNHLY and FYNNEI. V lost 3 bases and J lost 7, with 3 bases in between. CDR3 in DNA: TGTGCCAGCAGTGAGGTTGAAAAACTGTTTTTT. Its translation: CASSEVEKLFF.

The J gene is TRBJ1-6, the V gene TRBV19; no clear D. V lost 5 bases, J lost 10 bases, and 21 bases lay in between. Germline values: CDR1 LNHDA, CDR2 SQIVND (reference sequence). The CDR3 extends over 16 amino acids. This CDR3 reads CASSEPYRDARSPLHF. As DNA, the CDR3 is TGTGCCAGTAGTGAACCCTACCGGGATGCGCGCTCACCCCTCCACTTT.

V is TRBV4-2 and J is TRBJ2-3; 16 nucleotides agree with TRBD2. The J segment lost 1 base and the V segment lost 4 bases, leaving 11 bases of the junction unmatched. This CDR3 contains 20 residues. Germline lookup yields CDR1 LGHNA and CDR2 YNFKEQ. This chain's CDR3 is CASSRAGAGTSGRGTDTQYF. The CDR3 region has the DNA TGTGCCAGCAGCCGAGCGGGGGCCGGGACTAGCGGGAGGGGCACAGATACGCAGTATTTT.

The chain employs TRBV6-5 and TRBJ2-7, with 14 positions matching TRBD2. The V and J ends lost 5 bases and 0 bases, in that order; junction bases with no gene match: 9. There are 18 residues in the CDR3. Germline values: CDR1 MNHEY, CDR2 SVGAGI. The CDR3: CASSRTGTSGGLSYEQYF. CDR3 nucleotide sequence: TGTGCCAGCAGTCGAACCGGGACTAGCGGGGGCCTCTCCTACGAGCAGTACTTC.

This clonotype was counted ten times or more. Here the CDR3 reads CASSLRRFSGNTIYF. DNA for the CDR3: TGTGCCAGCAGCTTGCGAAGGTTCTCTGGAAACACCATATATTTT. The chain recombines TRBV5-6 with TRBJ1-3; D gene uncertain. There are 15 residues in the CDR3. Looked up from germline, CDR1 is SGHDT and CDR2 is YYEEEE. The V end lost 1 base, the J end lost 0 bases, and 8 bases lay between the germline ends.

This clonotype was counted at least ten times. The CDR3 region is CASSFRTSGANNEQFF. The CDR3 DNA sequence: TGTGCCAGCAGTTTTCGGACTAGCGGGGCAAACAATGAGCAGTTCTTC. J is TRBJ2-1 and V is TRBV12-3 or TRBV12-4; 12 bases match TRBD2. The length of the CDR3 is 16 residues. Trimming at V came to 3 bases and at J to 5 bases, leaving 5 bases not matched to a gene.

The chain joins TRBV6-5 to TRBJ2-3; tentatively, D is TRBD2 (5 bases). The germline CDR1 and CDR2 sequences are MNHEY and SVGAGI. With 5 bases removed from V and 4 bases from J, the gap between germline ends came to 19 bases. The CDR3 consists of 16 residues. DNA of the CDR3: TGTGCCAGCAGTGACAACCCTTTGAGGGTTCCAGATACGCAGTATTTT. Its translation is CASSDNPLRVPDTQYF.

This clonotype was counted a few times. The chain recombines TRBV3-1 with TRBJ2-6; 7 positions match TRBD2. V lost 0 bases and J lost 2; bases outside the gene matches: 4. Germline V gene data show CDR1 as LGHDT and CDR2 as YNNKEL (reference sequence). The CDR3 length is 17 residues. CDR3 DNA: TGTGCCAGCAGCCAAGATAGGGGAGGGGCTGGGGCCAACGTCCTGACTTTC. This codes for CASSQDRGGAGANVLTF.

The J gene is TRBJ1-2, the V gene TRBV30; 7 positions match TRBD1. Germline CDR1 and CDR2: GTSNPN and SVGIG (reference sequence). V was clipped by 4 bases and J by 9 bases; unmatched bases: 17. The CDR3 is made up of 15 amino acids. The CDR3 sequence: CAWNPNRGQSMCYTF. For the CDR3, the DNA is TGTGCCTGGAATCCGAACCGGGGACAGTCTATGTGCTACACCTTC.

This clonotype was observed at least ten times. V usage is TRBV20-1 and J usage is TRBJ1-6; 8 bases are a match to TRBD1. The germline V gene has CDR1 DFQATT and CDR2 SNEGSKA (reference sequence). The CDR3 is 17 residues long. V lost 0 bases, J lost 4 bases, and 8 bases stayed unmatched. CDR3 sequence reads: CSAREWAGTGYNSPLHF. CDR3 in DNA: TGCAGTGCTAGAGAATGGGCCGGGACAGGTTATAATTCACCCCTCCACTTT.

The chain is built from TRBV11-2 and TRBJ2-3, with a possible D match to TRBD2 (7 bases). This CDR3 is built from 12 residues. From germline, CDR1 is SGHAT and CDR2 FQNNGV. Trimming cost V 7 bases and J 6 bases, with 11 bases left between them. CDR3 residues: CASKGGGDTQYF. The DNA for the CDR3 is TGTGCCAGCAAGGGGGGAGGGGATACGCAGTATTTT.

This clonotype has ten or more counts. V and J are TRBV18 and TRBJ1-1, with 10 bases lining up with TRBD1. Germline loops: CDR1 KGHSH, CDR2 LQKENI. Losses at the gene ends were 6 bases for V and 11 bases for J; bases not matched to a gene: 6. This CDR3 is built from 12 residues. CDR3 coding DNA: TGTGCCAGCTCGGACAGGGGGAAGGAGGCTTTCTTT. It is translated as CASSDRGKEAFF.

There are many counts of this clonotype. This chain joins TRBV12-3 or TRBV12-4 and TRBJ2-7, with a weak D call TRBD1 (5 bases). The CDR3 is 14 residues long. Trimming removed 3 bases at V and 1 base at J, with 10 bases between. The CDR3 DNA sequence: TGTGCCAGCAGTTTGCTCGGACAATCCTACGAGCAGTACTTC. Encoded protein: CASSLLGQSYEQYF.

The table lists this clonotype with many counts. The rearrangement links TRBV5-1 to TRBJ2-3, with D perhaps matching TRBD2 (5 bases). V lost 0 bases, J lost 11 bases, and 10 bases lay in between. The length of the CDR3 is 12 residues. CDR1 and CDR2 (germline): SGHRS, YFSETQ. DNA for the CDR3: TGCGCCAGCAGCTTGGACGGGGAAATGCAGTATTTT. It translates to CASSLDGEMQYF.

This clonotype was seen ten or more times. The genes are TRBV7-2 and TRBJ2-7; TRBD1 matches 9 bases. The CDR3 is made up of 15 amino acids. V was pared by 4 bases and J by 2 bases, with 6 bases of the junction left unmatched. Germline values: CDR1 SGHTA, CDR2 FQGNSA. This CDR3 reads CASSSSGTGTYEQYF. The CDR3 region has the DNA TGTGCCAGCAGCTCCTCGGGGACAGGGACCTACGAGCAGTACTTC. Complete variable domain (other parts from reference TRBV7-2 and TRBJ2-7): GAGVSQSPSNKVTEKGKDVELRCDPISGHTALYWYRQSLGQGLEFLIYFQGNSAPDKSGLPSDRFSAERTGGSVSTLTIQRTQQEDSAVYLCASSSSGTGTYEQYFGPGTRLTVT.

This clonotype has ten or more counts. The V gene is TRBV29-1, the J gene TRBJ2-1, with 15 bases identical to TRBD2. The germline V gene encodes CDR1 SQVTM and CDR2 ANQGSEA. V lost 1 base to trimming and J lost 6 bases; unmatched junction nucleotides: 10. The CDR3 contains 18 residues. The CDR3: CSVEVWGTSGRRGNEQFF. DNA for the CDR3: TGCAGCGTTGAAGTATGGGGGACTAGCGGGAGGAGAGGCAATGAGCAGTTCTTC.

This clonotype was counted a few times. The chain is built from TRBV7-2 and TRBJ2-5; the D gene is possibly TRBD1 (6 bases). With 7 bases removed from V and 5 bases from J, the gap between germline ends came to 23 bases. This CDR3 has 16 amino acids. Germline CDR1 reads SGHTA; CDR2 reads FQGNSA. In DNA, the CDR3 is TGTGCCAGCAACGTACTCGACAGGCGAAGATCGGAGACCCAGTACTTC. Translated: CASNVLDRRRSETQYF.

This clonotype has only a few counts. V and J are TRBV3-1 and TRBJ1-3, with D hard to call. V lost 3 bases and J 1 base, leaving 7 bases between the germline ends. Looked up from germline, CDR1 is LGHDT and CDR2 is YNNKEL (reference sequence). This CDR3 region has 14 residues. CDR3 region: CASSHRFSGNTIYF. CDR3 nucleotide sequence: TGTGCCAGCAGCCATAGGTTTTCTGGAAACACCATATATTTT.

This clonotype was seen ten or more times. The chain carries TRBV28 and TRBJ2-3, with 8 bases aligning to TRBD2. The V gene's germline CDR1 is MDHEN and CDR2 SYDVKM. The CDR3 contains 15 residues. Trimming removed 3 bases from V and 2 bases from J; junction bases left unmatched: 4. The CDR3 protein is CASSFQRGSTDTQYF. The DNA of the CDR3 is TGTGCCAGCAGTTTTCAGCGGGGGTCCACAGATACGCAGTATTTT.

The CDR3 region has the DNA TGCGCCAGCAGTCAGATCGTCGACAGGGACAATGAGCAGTTCTTC. Residues: CASSQIVDRDNEQFF. The chain combines TRBV23-1 with TRBJ2-1; 7 nucleotides align to TRBD1. TRBV23-1 is assigned to the ORF class and has an uncertain function. J was trimmed by 5 bases and V by 3 bases; bases with no gene match: 7. The CDR3 is 15 residues long.

The gene calls are TRBV18 and TRBJ1-1; TRBD1 agrees at 7 bases. Germline CDR1 is KGHSH and CDR2 is LQKENI. Trimming removed 4 bases from V and 4 bases from J; junction bases left unmatched: 9. The CDR3 is 15 residues long. The CDR3 sequence: CASSRGAQGITEAFF. CDR3 nucleotides: TGTGCCAGCTCACGTGGAGCACAGGGGATCACTGAAGCTTTCTTT.